This T cell receptor beta chain was recovered during a study of blood T cell repertoires in COVID-19. Only in-frame clones appear in the TCRdb table, and some are missing; sequencing was by immunoSEQ multiplex PCR. The repertoire holds 250,000 to 350,000 clones, with roughly 88% as singletons. Germline CDR1 SNHLY, CDR2 FYNNEI. Trimming took 5 bases from V and 8 from J; bases not matched to a gene: 6. The CDR3 is 14 residues long. There are a few counts of this clone. Sequenced: peripheral blood. The sequence derives from a woman aged 25 to 45 with active or convalescent COVID-19. The genes are TRBV2 and TRBJ1-6; 7 bases map to TRBD1. The CDR3 nucleotides are TGTGCCAGCAGTCGGTCAGGGGGTGATTCACCCCTCCACTTT. Translation gives CASSRSGGDSPLHF.